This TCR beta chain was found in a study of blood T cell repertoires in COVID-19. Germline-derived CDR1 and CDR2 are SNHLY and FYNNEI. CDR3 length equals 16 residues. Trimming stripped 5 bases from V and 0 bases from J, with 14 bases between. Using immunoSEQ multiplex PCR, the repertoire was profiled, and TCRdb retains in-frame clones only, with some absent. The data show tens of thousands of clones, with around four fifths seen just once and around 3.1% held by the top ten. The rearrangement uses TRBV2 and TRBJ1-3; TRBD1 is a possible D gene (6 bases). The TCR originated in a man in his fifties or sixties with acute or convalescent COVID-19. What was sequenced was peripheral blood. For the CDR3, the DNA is TGTGCCAGCAGTTGGGGACAAATAAGCTCTGGAAACACCATATATTTT. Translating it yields CASSWGQISSGNTIYF.